This TCR beta chain came from a study of CD8+ T cells in alopecia areata. Study overall: Oral tofacitinib (5 to 10 mg twice daily) was administered to treated patients. Study-wide results and limits: Having one nonresponder leaves uncertain how baseline CD8+ expansion relates to response.

Regarding this clone: The antigen is undetermined.

Germline V CDR1 and CDR2: SEHNR, FQNEAQ (reference sequence). This CDR3 spans 14 amino acids. V lost 0 bases and J 7 bases, leaving 12 bases between the germline ends. Following RNA extraction, reverse transcription yielded cDNA that acted as the sequencing template. The method was immunoSEQ multiplex PCR; TCRdb's version includes in-frame clones alone and lacks a portion of them. The sample consists of some 170,000 clones, less than 75% of them appearing once. The sample's treatment: oral pan-JAK inhibitor, 5-10 mg twice daily. The chain carries TRBV7-9 and TRBJ1-1; D not certain. Specimen: CD4+ T cells sorted from blood, collected at roughly week 58, from a patient treated with tofacitinib. The clonotype was recovered from a human donor with alopecia areata. CDR3 amino acids: CASSLATIPGEAFF. In nucleotides, the CDR3 is TGTGCCAGCAGCTTAGCGACAATTCCTGGTGAAGCTTTCTTT.